These 15 T cell receptor beta chains came from one sample sequenced in a study of blood T cell repertoires in COVID-19. Assay used: immunoSEQ multiplex PCR; TCRdb lists only in-frame clones, some missing. The sample includes 300,000 to 450,000 clones, roughly 86% of them seen just once. Sample: peripheral blood. The receptors derive from a young woman with COVID-19, enrolled during active disease.

The chain couples TRBV6-6 to TRBJ1-6, with 9 positions matching TRBD1. V dropped 7 bases and J dropped 11; count of bases not matched to a gene: 6. The CDR3 totals 13 residues. Germline-derived CDR1 and CDR2 are MNHNY and SVGAGI (reference sequence). For the CDR3, the DNA is TGTGCCAGCAACTTACAGGGGGCACCACCCCTCCACTTT. This encodes CASNLQGAPPLHF.

The CDR3 loop is CASSLLARTGGIAFF. CDR3 nucleotide sequence: TGCGCCAGCAGCTTGTTAGCCAGGACAGGGGGTATTGCTTTCTTT. This rearrangement joins TRBV5-1 to TRBJ1-1; 10 bases map to TRBD1. The germline V gene has CDR1 SGHRS and CDR2 YFSETQ. This CDR3 region has 15 residues. J was trimmed by 11 bases and V by 1 base; bases with no gene match: 11.

The chain couples TRBV11-2 to TRBJ2-7; the D gene is possibly TRBD1 (6 bases). Germline CDR1 SGHAT, CDR2 FQNNGV. The CDR3 sequence is 16 residues long. V was cut by 1 base and J by 3 bases, with 16 bases left in between. This CDR3 is CASSLVARGPHYEQYF. The CDR3 region has the DNA TGTGCCAGCAGCTTAGTGGCCAGGGGTCCCCACTACGAGCAGTACTTC.

This rearrangement joins TRBV11-3 to TRBJ2-2; unclear D gene. Trimming stripped 0 bases from V and 5 bases from J, with 10 bases between. Germline V CDR1 and CDR2: SGHNT, YENEEA. This CDR3 contains 15 residues. The CDR3 coding sequence is TGTGCCAGCAGCTTAGATACCAGGAAAACCGGGGAGCTGTTTTTT. Translating gives CASSLDTRKTGELFF. Complete variable domain (other parts from reference TRBV11-3 and TRBJ2-2): EAGVVQSPRYKIIEKKQPVAFWCNPISGHNTLYWYLQNLGQGPELLIRYENEEAVDDSQLPKDRFSAERLKGVDSTLKIQPAELGDSAVYLCASSLDTRKTGELFFGEGSRLTVL.

The chain combines TRBV4-2 with TRBJ1-2; tentatively, D is TRBD1 (5 bases). This CDR3 comprises 14 residues. Trimming shortened V by 1 base and J by 4 bases, and 10 bases separated the two germline ends. Germline values: CDR1 LGHNA, CDR2 YNFKEQ. The CDR3 protein is CASSQGFDSYGYTF. In DNA, the CDR3 is TGTGCCAGCAGCCAAGGGTTCGACAGCTATGGCTACACCTTC.

The chain uses TRBV28 and TRBJ2-3, with TRBD2 matching 7 bases. After removal of 4 bases from V and 5 bases from J, the junction contained 12 bases not matched to a gene. The CDR3 consists of 16 residues. Germline CDR1 is MDHEN and CDR2 is SYDVKM. DNA of the CDR3: TGTGCCAGCAGTTCTTCCCCGGGGAGGGCCCTAGATACGCAGTATTTT. This codes for CASSSSPGRALDTQYF. Variable domain in full (rest from reference TRBV28 and TRBJ2-3): DVKVTQSSRYLVKRTGEKVFLECVQDMDHENMFWYRQDPGLGLRLIYFSYDVKMKEKGDIPEGYSVSREKKERFSLILESASTNQTSMYLCASSSSPGRALDTQYFGPGTRLTVL.

There are a few counts of this clone. The V call is TRBV19, the J call TRBJ2-7; 10 bases are a match to TRBD1. Looked up from germline, CDR1 is LNHDA and CDR2 is SQIVND (reference sequence). V lost 9 bases and J lost 5; bases outside the gene matches: 7. This CDR3 contains 13 residues. The CDR3 nucleotides read TGTGCCAGCGGGACAGGGGCTTTCGACGAGCAGTACTTC. This gives the protein CASGTGAFDEQYF.

With respect to this clone: Other DNA sequences in this specimen translate into the identical CDR3. This chain connects TRBV5-1 to TRBJ1-1; 10 bases align to TRBD1. Germline-derived CDR1 and CDR2 are SGHRS and YFSETQ. V was pared by 0 bases and J by 4 bases, with 0 bases of the junction left unmatched. CDR3 length equals 14 residues. The CDR3 DNA reads as TGCGCCAGCAGCTTGGGACAGGGGGCCACTGAAGCTTTCTTT. Residues: CASSLGQGATEAFF.

This clone was seen a handful of times. For the CDR3, the DNA is TGCGCCAGCAGCCAAGAGGTACAGGGGACAAATGAGCAGTTCTTC. This sequence encodes CASSQEVQGTNEQFF. This rearrangement joins TRBV4-1 to TRBJ2-1; TRBD1 matches at 7 bases. Germline V lookup: CDR1 MGHRA, CDR2 YSYEKL. V shed 0 bases and J 7 bases; nucleotides not matched to a gene: 6. CDR3 length: 15 amino acids.

This clone was observed a few times. The chain has TRBV5-4 and TRBJ2-1; D perhaps matches TRBD2 (6 bases). Germline lookup yields CDR1 SGHNT and CDR2 YYREEE (reference sequence). The CDR3 consists of 16 residues. With 4 bases removed from V and 7 bases from J, the gap between germline ends came to 21 bases. As DNA, the CDR3 is TGTGCCAGCAGCCCACCCTCCGGGGGTGGTGGGAATGAGCAGTTCTTC. Translated: CASSPPSGGGGNEQFF.

J is TRBJ2-2 and V is TRBV30; D might be TRBD1 (5 bases). Germline V lookup: CDR1 GTSNPN, CDR2 SVGIG (reference sequence). V lost 0 bases to trimming and J lost 6 bases, with 8 bases between them. The CDR3 spans 13 residues. The CDR3 reads CAWSVLGPGELFF. The CDR3, as DNA: TGTGCCTGGAGTGTTCTGGGGCCCGGGGAGCTGTTTTTT.

This clone was found a few times. The chain employs TRBV7-9 and TRBJ1-2, with D perhaps TRBD1 (5 bases). The ends were cut back, 1 base at V and 4 bases at J, with 13 bases in the middle. Germline values: CDR1 SEHNR, CDR2 FQNEAQ (reference sequence). CDR3 length: 15 amino acids. The CDR3 bases are TGTGCCAGCAGCTTAGAGGCAGGGAAACCCTATGGCTACACCTTC. Its protein is CASSLEAGKPYGYTF.

V is TRBV10-3 and J is TRBJ2-1, with TRBD2 matching 8 bases. The germline CDR1 and CDR2 sequences are ENHRY and SYGVKD. The V and J ends lost 5 bases and 4 bases, in that order; junction bases with no gene match: 4. This CDR3 spans 14 amino acids. Here the CDR3 reads CAISLSSGYNEQFF. Written as DNA, the CDR3 is TGTGCCATCAGTTTATCTAGCGGGTACAATGAGCAGTTCTTC.

The CDR3 sequence: CASSMGGLEQYF. For the CDR3, the DNA is TGTGCCAGTAGTATGGGCGGGCTCGAGCAGTACTTC. The chain uses TRBV19 and TRBJ2-7, with D perhaps TRBD2 (5 bases). V was shortened by 3 bases and J by 6 bases, with 9 bases between the two germline ends. CDR3 length: 12 residues. Germline-derived CDR1 and CDR2 are LNHDA and SQIVND (reference sequence).

This chain uses TRBV7-9 with TRBJ1-1, with D possibly TRBD1 on 5 matching bases. V lost 1 base, J lost 1 base, and 7 bases lay in between. CDR1 is SEHNR, CDR2 FQNEAQ, per germline (reference sequence). The CDR3 is 14 amino acids. The CDR3 coding sequence is TGTGCCAGCAGCTTAGTCCAGGGGAACACTGAAGCTTTCTTT. This encodes CASSLVQGNTEAFF.